This T cell receptor (beta chain) was identified in a study of T cells after yellow fever vaccination. Per germline, CDR1 DFQATT and CDR2 SNEGSKA (reference sequence). The CDR3 has 17 residues. V lost 4 bases to trimming and J lost 1 base; unmatched junction nucleotides: 11. One entry per CDR3 protein, called by TCRdb with MiXCR from the 5' RACE reads. The data contain a few hundred thousand distinct CDR3 sequences, about 17% of them singletons. This clonotype was seen a few times. Its antigen is currently unknown. Study conclusions and caveats: Compared with primary, the secondary response was weaker and peaked at day 5, not 15.

Here the sequenced sample was PBMCs, taken 5 to 6 days after the first yellow fever vaccination. This chain joins TRBV20-1 and TRBJ2-5; 11 nucleotides match TRBD2. This receptor was identified in a man aged 18 to 30 who received the YFV17D yellow fever vaccine. Here the CDR3 reads CSANKLLAGGAQETQYF. For the CDR3, the DNA is TGCAGTGCTAACAAACTTCTAGCGGGGGGTGCCCAAGAGACCCAGTACTTC.